This section outlines one TCR beta chain sequence together with its context. This clone's antigen is unknown. Base qualities were left out, and no much larger clone turns up one base away. The donors belonged to the validation cohort of about 120 subjects, which was separate from the approximately 700-subject first cohort. The data were obtained in a study of cytomegalovirus exposure and HLA in healthy donors (TCRdb year 2017). Turning to the overall study: According to a later analysis, the 120 or so validation repertoires were produced on the same platform as the 700 or so repertoires of the first cohort. The study aimed to test whether signatures of past pathogen exposure could be identified by cataloging public T cell receptors. Besides the first cohort of 550 to 750 subjects, a separate validation cohort made up of 120 different subjects was used. To predict cytomegalovirus infection status, the study combined high-throughput TCR immunosequencing, statistical association of individual TCRs with disease status, and machine learning. Overall study results and their limits: In a later analysis, TCRs clustered in the first cohort were found to also tend to co-occur in the roughly 130 validation repertoires, with 94% of cluster scores above 0. The study gave a list of some 150 TCR beta chains associated with cytomegalovirus. The authors suggested that the approach could potentially be extended to other disease states and immunological phenotypes. The classifier was reported to diagnose cytomegalovirus status with high specificity and sensitivity in both the original cohort and the validation cohort. In vitro tests confirmed that a few of the cytomegalovirus-associated TCR beta chains recognize cytomegalovirus antigens. The validation cohort had no HLA typing available for a later analysis, so co-occurrence within that cohort was assessed over all 120 or so repertoires. Most TCR sequences were observed very rarely across donors, whereas some public TCRs were present in many individuals.

The germline V and J ends show losses of 7 bases and 7 bases respectively, and no gene match explains 13 bases of the junction. From the germline V gene, CDR1 is MNHNS and CDR2 is SASEGT. The CDR3 covers 15 residues, taking in both the cysteine and the phenylalanine. The retained sequence is limited to the CDR3, 45 bases, with the frame set at the first base. Libraries came from the immunoSEQ multiplex PCR assay. The study's own analysis went as follows. A statistical classification framework was developed to diagnose cytomegalovirus status using the catalog of TCR beta chain sequences. As stored in TCRdb, this immuneACCESS dataset retains in-frame rearrangements with V and J assigned. A fraction of the clones does not appear; measured against another copy, unresolved V genes explain less than half of the discrepancy, and the remainder lacks a known reason. Clone size and the V and J calls come from that table; the DNA yielded D and trimming. For this sample there are 220,000 or so clones; just over 90% appear just once. The biggest ten clones account for 0.85% to 1.2% of the sample.

This TCR was recovered from a woman in her late teens or twenties in good health and CMV-seronegative. The source material was PBMCs. The chain joins TRBV6-1 to TRBJ1-3, and 7 junction bases match TRBD1. The CDR3 reads as follows: CASMRTGVLFNTIYF. The DNA sequence follows: TGTGCCAGCATGCGAACAGGGGTCCTCTTTAACACCATATATTTT.